One T cell receptor (beta chain) is described in this entry. This record belongs to a study of CD8 T cells in Susac syndrome. It was healthy donors who served as the controls, matched for age and sex. In contrast to the negatively isolated CD8+ and CD4+ T cells, TEMRA cells were FACS-enriched. Per the germline V gene, CDR1 is SGHTA and CDR2 is FQGNSA. V shed 2 bases and J shed 1 base, with 17 bases lying between them. The CDR3 covers 17 residues. Reverse transcription of roughly 0.5 to 1 ug RNA used random hexamers. The amplification used immunoSEQ multiplex PCR on TCR beta CDR3; it spanned 54 Vbeta and 13 Jbeta. A single record per CDR3 protein comes from TCRdb applying MiXCR to the immunoSEQ multiplex PCR reads. The data hold around 200,000 distinct CDR3 sequences, with 85% to 95% observed a single time.

This receptor was obtained from a human donor in good health. The source material was CD4+ T cells from PBMCs. This chain links TRBV7-2 with TRBJ1-1, with D possibly TRBD1 on 5 matching bases. The CDR3 sequence: CASSLNNRAGKNTEAFF. The CDR3 coding sequence is TGTGCCAGCAGCTTAAATAATCGTGCAGGGAAGAACACTGAAGCTTTCTTT.